The 32 T cell receptor beta chains below were found in one sample sequenced in a study of T cells after yellow fever vaccination. TCRdb re-derived calls from the 5' RACE reads in MiXCR, one entry per CDR3 protein. The sample lists some 250,000 distinct CDR3 sequences, more than 3.5% occurring once. This sample comprised PBMCs, obtained 15 days after the yellow fever booster vaccination. These receptors were taken from a young man who received the YFV17D yellow fever vaccine.

This clonotype has ten or more counts. This chain links TRBV5-1 with TRBJ2-2; tentatively, D is TRBD1 or TRBD2 (5 bases each). The CDR3 spans 14 residues. Germline V gives CDR1 SGHRS, CDR2 YFSETQ. Trimming left V 7 bases short and J 5 bases short, with 15 bases between. The CDR3 protein is CASGEGMGTGELFF. The CDR3, as DNA: TGCGCCAGCGGTGAGGGGATGGGGACCGGGGAGCTGTTTTTT.

This clonotype appeared many times. V usage is TRBV6-2 or TRBV6-3 and J usage is TRBJ2-1, with D perhaps being TRBD1 or TRBD2 (6 bases each). CDR1 and CDR2 from the germline V gene are MNHEY and SVGEGT. Trimming took off 7 bases at V and 0 bases at J, with 13 bases between the two ends. The CDR3 loop spans 15 amino acids. In DNA form, the CDR3 reads TGTGCCAGCACTATAGGGGGGAGCTCCTACAATGAGCAGTTCTTC. Amino acids: CASTIGGSSYNEQFF.

This clonotype was found a few times. The chain recombines TRBV18 with TRBJ2-5; 9 bases are a match to TRBD1. CDR1 and CDR2 (germline): KGHSH, LQKENI. The CDR3 extends over 15 amino acids. V lost 2 bases and J lost 6; bases outside the gene matches: 7. The CDR3 DNA follows: TGTGCCAGCTCACCAACAGGGGGCGATAGAAAGACCCAGTACTTC. Its protein is CASSPTGGDRKTQYF.

This clonotype came up many times. The V and J genes are TRBV10-3 and TRBJ1-5, with TRBD1 matching over 7 bases. V lost 11 bases to trimming and J lost 7 bases; unmatched junction nucleotides: 11. The CDR3 consists of 13 residues. Germline CDR1 and CDR2: ENHRY and SYGVKD. CDR3 nucleotides: TGTGCCGTTCAGGGGGAAACGGGCCAGCCCCAGCATTTT. It translates to CAVQGETGQPQHF.

This clonotype has ten or more counts. The CDR3 protein is CASSQDRRGGGYTF. The CDR3 DNA is TGCGCCAGCAGCCAAGATCGTAGGGGCGGTGGCTACACCTTC. V gene TRBV4-3 combines with J gene TRBJ1-2; the D gene is possibly TRBD1 (5 bases). The V gene lost 0 bases and the J gene lost 7 bases, with 12 bases spanning the gap. The CDR3 length is 14 residues. The germline CDR1 and CDR2 sequences are LGHNA and YSLEER.

This clonotype was observed many times. V gene TRBV4-3 combines with J gene TRBJ1-1, with 7 positions matching TRBD1. Per the germline V gene, CDR1 is LGHNA and CDR2 is YSLEER. After removal of 2 bases from V and 12 bases from J, the junction contained 15 bases not matched to a gene. The CDR3 runs 15 residues. The CDR3 loop is CASSQSIGRQGVTFF. Here the CDR3 DNA reads TGCGCCAGCAGCCAATCCATAGGTAGACAGGGAGTAACTTTCTTT.

This clonotype was counted ten times or more. V is TRBV7-6 and J is TRBJ2-3; 11 positions agree with TRBD2. This CDR3 region has 14 residues. V shed 3 bases and J 5 bases; nucleotides not matched to a gene: 1. The germline V gene has CDR1 SGHVS and CDR2 FNYEAQ. The CDR3 DNA follows: TGTGCCAGCAGCTTTAGCGGGGGGGGAGATACGCAGTATTTT. This encodes CASSFSGGGDTQYF.

The chain couples TRBV5-4 to TRBJ1-6; TRBD1 matches at 7 bases. J lost 2 bases, V lost 4 bases, and 9 bases had no gene match. The CDR3 consists of 17 residues. The germline CDR1 and CDR2 sequences are SGHNT and YYREEE (reference sequence). The chain's CDR3 is CASSPGTANTYNSPLHF. The CDR3 DNA is TGTGCCAGCAGCCCCGGGACAGCTAATACCTATAATTCACCCCTCCACTTT.

This clonotype was seen many times. The chain uses TRBV7-2 and TRBJ1-1, with D uncertain. This CDR3 is built from 15 residues. CDR1 SGHTA and CDR2 FQGNSA come from the germline V gene. Trimming removed 2 bases from V and 10 bases from J, with 20 bases in between. The CDR3 reads CASSLNRGGPEAAFF. CDR3 nucleotide sequence: TGTGCCAGCAGCTTAAATCGGGGAGGCCCAGAGGCAGCTTTCTTT.

This clonotype was seen many times. V usage is TRBV12-3 or TRBV12-4 and J usage is TRBJ2-1, with a tentative D call TRBD1 (5 bases). V gave up 7 bases and J gave up 9 bases, with 10 bases separating them. The CDR3 loop spans 11 amino acids. The CDR3 DNA follows: TGTGCCAGCACTTACCAGGGTGAGCAGTTCTTC. Its translation is CASTYQGEQFF.

This clonotype was detected ten times or more. The chain combines TRBV4-1 with TRBJ1-1; D is perhaps TRBD1 (5 bases). The length of the CDR3 is 15 residues. V was pared by 7 bases and J by 4 bases, with 19 bases between. The germline V gene encodes CDR1 MGHRA and CDR2 YSYEKL. CDR3 coding DNA: TGCGCCAGCATCCATGAATCCTCGGGGGGCACTGAAGCTTTCTTT. Translation gives CASIHESSGGTEAFF.

The table lists this clonotype with many counts. V is TRBV11-2 and J is TRBJ2-1; TRBD2 aligns across 8 bases. Trimming took 5 bases from V and 10 from J; bases not matched to a gene: 7. This CDR3 region has 13 residues. The germline V gene has CDR1 SGHAT and CDR2 FQNNGV. The CDR3 region has the DNA TGTGCCAGCAGCCAACTCCCGGGGGGGGAGCAGTTCTTC. This codes for CASSQLPGGEQFF.

This clonotype has ten or more counts. The J gene is TRBJ1-1, the V gene TRBV20-1; D perhaps matches TRBD1 (6 bases). Per the germline V gene, CDR1 is DFQATT and CDR2 is SNEGSKA (reference sequence). The CDR3 spans 13 residues. V shed 5 bases and J shed 1 base, with 11 bases lying between them. In DNA form, the CDR3 reads TGCAGTGCTCAGGGGATCGCGAACACTGAAGCTTTCTTT. Translation gives CSAQGIANTEAFF.

At least ten counts were recorded for this clonotype. This rearrangement joins TRBV28 to TRBJ2-7; 14 bases map to TRBD2. The junction had 7 bases not matched to a gene; V was cut back by 6 bases and J by 3 bases. Germline V gives CDR1 MDHEN, CDR2 SYDVKM. The CDR3 loop spans 16 amino acids. Here the CDR3 DNA reads TGTGCCAGCAGCCCCGGGACTAGCGGGGGCCGCTACGAGCAGTACGTC. It specifies CASSPGTSGGRYEQYV.

This clonotype was detected ten times or more. The rearrangement joins TRBV29-1 to TRBJ1-1; the match to TRBD1 covers 8 bases. The CDR3 runs to 13 residues. V dropped 7 bases and J dropped 1; count of bases not matched to a gene: 5. Germline lookup yields CDR1 SQVTM and CDR2 ANQGSEA. In DNA form, the CDR3 reads TGCAGCGCTCGACAGGGGACGAACACTGAAGCTTTCTTT. Residues: CSARQGTNTEAFF.

Ten or more counts support this clonotype. The chain has TRBV9 and TRBJ1-6; TRBD1 might be the D (6 bases). V was clipped by 4 bases and J by 5 bases, with 13 bases between them. The CDR3 contains 15 residues. Germline CDR1 and CDR2: SGDLS and YYNGEE. CDR3 DNA sequence: TGTGCCAGCAGCCGTACAGGGCTGAATAATTCACCCCTCCACTTT. Protein product: CASSRTGLNNSPLHF.

This chain joins TRBV24-1 and TRBJ2-1; 8 bases are shared with TRBD2. Germline V gene sequence: CDR1 KGHDR, CDR2 SFDVKD. This CDR3 contains 14 residues. V lost 3 bases, J lost 8 bases, and 5 bases stayed unmatched. CDR3 sequence reads: CATSDRTSSDEQFF. The DNA for the CDR3 is TGTGCCACCAGTGATAGGACTAGCAGCGATGAGCAGTTCTTC.

This clonotype has a count of ten or more. In nucleotides, the CDR3 is TGTGCCAGCAGCCCCCCCCTTCGGGCCCGGGGCACTGAAGCTTTCTTT. Its translation: CASSPPLRARGTEAFF. The chain recombines TRBV3-1 with TRBJ1-1; D not certain. The CDR3 loop spans 16 amino acids. V shed 4 bases and J shed 4 bases, with 19 bases lying between them. Germline V gene sequence: CDR1 LGHDT, CDR2 YNNKEL (reference sequence). Drawing the rest from reference TRBV3-1 and TRBJ1-1, the complete variable domain is DTAVSQTPKYLVTQMGNDKSIKCEQNLGHDTMYWYKQDSKKFLKIMFSYNNKELIINETVPNRFSPKSPDKAHLNLHINSLELGDSAVYFCASSPPLRARGTEAFFGQGTRLTVV.

Many counts were recorded for this clonotype. The gene calls are TRBV5-1 and TRBJ2-5; 7 nucleotides match TRBD2. V lost 1 base to trimming and J lost 5 bases; unmatched junction nucleotides: 5. The CDR3 runs to 14 residues. The germline gives CDR1 SGHRS, CDR2 YFSETQ. The CDR3 region is CASSLWQAGETQYF. The CDR3 region has the DNA TGCGCCAGCAGCTTGTGGCAAGCGGGGGAGACCCAGTACTTC.

At least ten counts were recorded for this clonotype. The rearrangement joins TRBV7-9 to TRBJ2-3, with 8 nucleotides matching TRBD1. Losses at the gene ends were 6 bases for V and 0 bases for J; bases not matched to a gene: 5. The germline V gene encodes CDR1 SEHNR and CDR2 FQNEAQ (reference sequence). The CDR3 sequence is 15 residues long. The CDR3 nucleotides are TGTGCCAGCAGAGCGACAGGGGCTAGCACAGATACGCAGTATTTT. Residues: CASRATGASTDTQYF.

This clonotype showed up many times. The CDR3 is CASSPTSGPTYEQYV. CDR3 nucleotides: TGTGCCAGCAGCCCTACTAGCGGCCCAACCTACGAGCAGTACGTC. V gene TRBV7-3 combines with J gene TRBJ2-7, with 8 nucleotides matching TRBD2. J was trimmed by 2 bases and V by 5 bases; bases with no gene match: 8. This CDR3 is 15 amino acids long. Germline-derived CDR1 and CDR2 are SGHTA and FQGTGA.

This clonotype is a singleton in its sample. Being one base from a much bigger clone, this may be a read error. V is TRBV6-2 or TRBV6-3 and J is TRBJ2-1; D gene ambiguous. This CDR3 spans 15 amino acids. Germline CDR1 MNHEY, CDR2 SVGEGT. The V end was cut by 0 bases, the J end by 5 bases, with 11 bases between. CDR3 residues: CASSYSIDGHNEQFF. Here the CDR3 DNA reads TGTGCCAGCAGTTACTCGATCGACGGACACAATGAGCAGTTCTTC.

This clonotype was counted at least ten times. The rearrangement uses TRBV5-1 and TRBJ2-1, with unresolved D. Between the trimmed V and J ends, which lost 2 bases and 7 bases, there was a span of 13 bases. There are 14 residues in the CDR3. Germline V CDR1 and CDR2: SGHRS, YFSETQ. The CDR3 region is CASSLGPPGNEQFF. CDR3 nucleotide sequence: TGCGCCAGCAGCTTAGGACCACCGGGTAATGAGCAGTTCTTC.

This clonotype occurred many times. V and J are TRBV7-9 and TRBJ2-7, with 9 bases that match TRBD1. Germline lookup yields CDR1 SEHNR and CDR2 FQNEAQ (reference sequence). The trim removed 5 bases at V and 2 bases at J, leaving 7 bases unmatched. CDR3 length: 15 amino acids. The CDR3 reads CASSRSGTGPYEQYF. DNA for the CDR3: TGTGCCAGCAGCCGATCCGGGACAGGGCCCTACGAGCAGTACTTC.

V and J are TRBV5-4 and TRBJ2-5; D might be TRBD1 (5 bases). Germline V lookup: CDR1 SGHNT, CDR2 YYREEE (reference sequence). CDR3 length equals 15 residues. Deletions cut 0 bases from V and 6 bases from J, with 15 bases between. In DNA, the CDR3 is TGTGCCAGCAGCTTGGCTCTAAGCAGGGTTAAGACCCAGTACTTC. It translates to CASSLALSRVKTQYF.

This clonotype occurred many times. The rearrangement links TRBV6-5 to TRBJ2-4, with D possibly matching TRBD1 (6 bases). V lost 6 bases to trimming and J lost 10 bases, with 13 bases between them. CDR3 length equals 12 residues. Germline assignment: CDR1 MNHEY and CDR2 SVGAGI. In DNA, the CDR3 is TGTGCCAGCAGATCCTCGACAGGAATTCAGTACTTC. Translation gives CASRSSTGIQYF.

This clonotype was detected many times. One end of the junction is discordant with germline, which a read error may explain. The chain couples TRBV5-1 to TRBJ1-1; D not resolved. This CDR3 has 14 residues. CDR1 is SGHRS and CDR2 is YFSETQ in the germline V gene. CDR3 sequence reads: CASSLADRFTGAFF. The CDR3 coding sequence is TGCGCCAGCAGCTTGGCCGACCGGTTCACTGGAGCTTTCTTT.

This clonotype came up many times. The chain has TRBV28 and TRBJ2-5; D is ambiguous. The V gene's germline CDR1 is MDHEN and CDR2 SYDVKM. This CDR3 region has 14 residues. V lost 4 bases to trimming and J lost 0 bases, with 9 bases between them. The CDR3 protein is CASSSRRYQETQYF. Here the CDR3 DNA reads TGTGCCAGCAGTTCCCGACGGTACCAAGAGACCCAGTACTTC. The whole variable domain, remainder taken from reference TRBV28 and TRBJ2-5, is DVKVTQSSRYLVKRTGEKVFLECVQDMDHENMFWYRQDPGLGLRLIYFSYDVKMKEKGDIPEGYSVSREKKERFSLILESASTNQTSMYLCASSSRRYQETQYFGPGTRLLVL.

This clonotype was recorded at least ten times. The V and J genes are TRBV27 and TRBJ2-5; 7 bases line up with TRBD1. CDR1 is MNHEY and CDR2 is SMNVEV in the germline V gene (reference sequence). Germline trimming cut 4 bases from V and 3 bases from J; bases unmatched to any gene: 2. The CDR3 is made up of 13 amino acids. CDR3 DNA: TGTGCCAGCAGTTCCCAGGGGGAAGAGACCCAGTACTTC. Its protein product is CASSSQGEETQYF.

This clonotype was picked up many times. J is TRBJ2-1 and V is TRBV20-1; 13 nucleotides match TRBD2. This CDR3 is 14 amino acids long. Germline values: CDR1 DFQATT, CDR2 SNEGSKA (reference sequence). J was trimmed by 10 bases and V by 6 bases; bases with no gene match: 9. CDR3 DNA: TGCAGTGCGGGACGCGGACTAGCGGGGGTCGAGCAGTTCTTC. It is translated as CSAGRGLAGVEQFF.

The table lists this clonotype with many counts. The chain joins TRBV3-1 to TRBJ2-6; D is undetermined. The length of the CDR3 is 15 residues. V was trimmed by 3 bases and J by 0 bases, leaving 6 bases between them. Germline CDR1 is LGHDT and CDR2 is YNNKEL (reference sequence). The CDR3 reads CASSQGFSGANVLTF. The CDR3 nucleotides read TGTGCCAGCAGCCAGGGGTTCTCTGGGGCCAACGTCCTGACTTTC. Full variable domain (rest looked up from reference TRBV3-1 and TRBJ2-6): DTAVSQTPKYLVTQMGNDKSIKCEQNLGHDTMYWYKQDSKKFLKIMFSYNNKELIINETVPNRFSPKSPDKAHLNLHINSLELGDSAVYFCASSQGFSGANVLTFGAGSRLTVL.

Ten or more counts support this clonotype. The chain employs TRBV4-1 and TRBJ2-1; 11 bases are a match to TRBD2. Trimming took 0 bases from V and 4 from J; bases not matched to a gene: 11. The CDR3 runs to 19 residues. Per germline, CDR1 MGHRA and CDR2 YSYEKL. The CDR3: CASSQDSPLTSGVYNEQFF. DNA of the CDR3: TGCGCCAGCAGCCAAGATAGTCCATTGACTAGCGGGGTTTACAATGAGCAGTTCTTC.